These 32 T cell receptor beta chains were sequenced from one sample in a study of blood T cell repertoires in COVID-19. Sequenced by immunoSEQ multiplex PCR; TCRdb stores in-frame clones only, minus some. The table records 270,000 or so clones, approximately 85% of them present only once. Sequencing was carried out using peripheral blood. All receptors come from a human donor in a cohort sampled during active COVID-19.

The V gene is TRBV7-2, the J gene TRBJ2-7, with TRBD1 matching over 9 bases. The CDR3 sequence is 16 residues long. Germline lookup yields CDR1 SGHTA and CDR2 FQGNSA. V was clipped by 5 bases and J by 0 bases; unmatched bases: 8. The DNA for the CDR3 is TGTGCCAGCAGCCATCGTTGGGACAGGGTCTCCTACGAGCAGTACTTC. It is translated as CASSHRWDRVSYEQYF.

The chain uses TRBV24-1 and TRBJ2-1, with 7 bases aligning to TRBD1. Per germline, CDR1 KGHDR and CDR2 SFDVKD. The CDR3 length is 14 residues. V lost 5 bases, J lost 7 bases, and 7 bases stayed unmatched. The CDR3 protein is CATSGTGDRNEQFF. In nucleotides, the CDR3 is TGTGCCACCAGTGGAACAGGGGATAGGAATGAGCAGTTCTTC.

Comment on this clone: One end of the junction does not line up with germline, which may come from a read error. The chain has TRBV2 and TRBJ2-3; 15 bases align to TRBD2. The CDR3 has 13 amino acids. CDR1 is SNHLY, CDR2 FYNNEI, per germline. The CDR3 sequence is CASREGLAGGWDF. CDR3 sequence (DNA): TGTGCCAGCAGGGAAGGACTAGCGGGAGGGTGGGATTTT.

This sequence joins TRBV4-3 and TRBJ1-2; no firm D call. Germline values: CDR1 LGHNA, CDR2 YSLEER. The CDR3 has 13 residues. Trimming removed 1 base at V and 8 bases at J, with 11 bases between. CDR3 nucleotides: TGCGCCAGCAGCCAAGGCGGTCGGTCCGGCTACACCTTC. Its protein is CASSQGGRSGYTF.

The V call is TRBV11-2, the J call TRBJ1-2, with D tentatively TRBD1 (6 bases). The germline CDR1 and CDR2 sequences are SGHAT and FQNNGV. Trimming removed 0 bases from V and 4 bases from J, with 27 bases in between. The CDR3 runs to 20 residues. The CDR3, as DNA: TGTGCCAGCAGCTTAGATAAGGGGAGGGTTGGGGGGCCCTTTGTCTATGGCTACACCTTC. Encoded protein: CASSLDKGRVGGPFVYGYTF.

This sequence joins TRBV5-8 and TRBJ2-5; D is ambiguous. CDR1 is SGHTS, CDR2 YDEGEE, per germline. CDR3 length equals 14 residues. V gave up 6 bases and J gave up 6 bases, with 18 bases separating them. In nucleotides, the CDR3 is TGTGCCAGCAATTCCGGTACAGCTTCGAAGACCCAGTACTTC. This translates into CASNSGTASKTQYF.

The chain has TRBV7-2 and TRBJ2-3, with 13 bases lining up with TRBD2. The V segment lost 2 bases and the J segment 6 bases; nucleotides outside the gene matches: 2. CDR1 and CDR2 (germline): SGHTA, FQGNSA. The length of the CDR3 is 15 residues. The CDR3 DNA reads as TGTGCCAGCAGCTTACAACTAGCGGGAGGGGATACGCAGTATTTT. Its protein is CASSLQLAGGDTQYF.

The gene calls are TRBV28 and TRBJ2-1, with D unclear. Germline lookup yields CDR1 MDHEN and CDR2 SYDVKM. The V end lost 6 bases, the J end lost 5 bases, and 11 bases lay between the germline ends. The CDR3 spans 13 residues. In DNA, the CDR3 is TGTGCCAGCAGAGTCTATCCGAACAATGAGCAGTTCTTC. Translation: CASRVYPNNEQFF. The whole variable domain, filled in from reference TRBV28 and TRBJ2-1, reads DVKVTQSSRYLVKRTGEKVFLECVQDMDHENMFWYRQDPGLGLRLIYFSYDVKMKEKGDIPEGYSVSREKKERFSLILESASTNQTSMYLCASRVYPNNEQFFGPGTRLTVL.

The chain uses TRBV2 and TRBJ1-5; possible D gene TRBD1, 6 bases. This CDR3 comprises 15 residues. Trimming removed 6 bases from V and 2 bases from J, with 14 bases in between. CDR1 SNHLY and CDR2 FYNNEI come from the germline V gene. This CDR3 is CASSPQRTGNQPQHF. The CDR3 coding sequence is TGTGCCAGCAGCCCCCAGCGGACAGGCAATCAGCCCCAGCATTTT.

The chain employs TRBV18 and TRBJ2-7; perhaps TRBD2 as D (5 bases). Trimming stripped 2 bases from V and 5 bases from J, with 19 bases between. CDR3 length: 16 residues. CDR1 and CDR2 from the germline V gene are KGHSH and LQKENI. The CDR3 sequence is CASSPSGVVGSDEQYF. The DNA for the CDR3 is TGTGCCAGCTCACCAAGCGGTGTCGTGGGGAGCGACGAGCAGTACTTC.

This clone was found once. For the CDR3, the DNA is TGTGCCAGCAGCTTGGGACAGGGCCTCAATGAGCAGTTCTTC. Residues: CASSLGQGLNEQFF. The chain has TRBV5-6 and TRBJ2-1; 7 positions agree with TRBD1. This CDR3 contains 14 residues. Trimming took 0 bases from V and 6 from J; bases not matched to a gene: 3. The germline V gene encodes CDR1 SGHDT and CDR2 YYEEEE.

The chain links TRBV7-2 to TRBJ2-3, with TRBD2 identical over 13 bases. This CDR3 has 16 residues. Unmatched junction bases numbered 7, after V lost 1 base and J lost 9 bases. Germline V gene data show CDR1 as SGHTA and CDR2 as FQGNSA. Written as DNA, the CDR3 is TGTGCCAGCAGCTTAGAACTAGCGGGAGGGCTAAAGACGCAGTATTTT. Amino acids: CASSLELAGGLKTQYF. Full variable domain (missing parts from reference TRBV7-2 and TRBJ2-3): GAGVSQSPSNKVTEKGKDVELRCDPISGHTALYWYRQSLGQGLEFLIYFQGNSAPDKSGLPSDRFSAERTGGSVSTLTIQRTQQEDSAVYLCASSLELAGGLKTQYFGPGTRLTVL.

The CDR3 is CASNPSGLDTGELFF. The CDR3 nucleotides read TGTGCCAGCAACCCTTCCGGGTTAGACACCGGGGAGCTGTTTTTT. This chain links TRBV4-2 with TRBJ2-2; D is ambiguous. This CDR3 region has 15 residues. Trimming took off 7 bases at V and 3 bases at J, with 15 bases between the two ends. CDR1 LGHNA and CDR2 YNFKEQ come from the germline V gene.

The chain combines TRBV5-6 with TRBJ2-1, with a tentative D call TRBD1 (6 bases). Trimming removed 4 bases at V and 7 bases at J, with 9 bases between. The germline V gene encodes CDR1 SGHDT and CDR2 YYEEEE. This CDR3 has 12 amino acids. The CDR3 protein is CASSKQGNEQFF. CDR3 DNA: TGTGCCAGCAGCAAACAGGGAAATGAGCAGTTCTTC.

V is TRBV5-4 and J is TRBJ2-7; 10 bases are shared with TRBD1. CDR3 length: 15 amino acids. V lost 3 bases to trimming and J lost 3 bases; unmatched junction nucleotides: 6. In germline, CDR1 is SGHNT, CDR2 YYREEE (reference sequence). CDR3 in DNA: TGTGCCAGCAGCTGGGACAGGGGTAAAGGCTACGAGCAGTACTTC. This codes for CASSWDRGKGYEQYF.

The genes are TRBV6-6 and TRBJ2-1, with 10 bases fitting TRBD2. This CDR3 comprises 14 residues. V was pared by 6 bases and J by 15 bases, with 14 bases of the junction left unmatched. Germline V gene sequence: CDR1 MNHNY, CDR2 SVGAGI (reference sequence). The DNA of the CDR3 is TGTGCCAGCAGCCCGACGGCGATAGCGGGGGGTTGGTTCTTC. Protein: CASSPTAIAGGWFF.

The V call is TRBV19, the J call TRBJ1-2, with D hard to call. Germline loops: CDR1 LNHDA, CDR2 SQIVND (reference sequence). CDR3 length: 14 amino acids. With 1 base removed from V and 0 bases from J, the gap between germline ends came to 6 bases. The DNA for the CDR3 is TGTGCCAGTAGTATAGTAGCCACTAACTATGGCTACACCTTC. Translation gives CASSIVATNYGYTF.

This clone turned up a few times. The chain employs TRBV2 and TRBJ1-4, with 11 positions matching TRBD1. CDR1 is SNHLY, CDR2 FYNNEI, per germline. CDR3 size: 16 residues. The V and J ends lost 4 bases and 8 bases, in that order; junction bases with no gene match: 9. The DNA for the CDR3 is TGTGCCAGCAGTGGGGACCGGGACAGGGGGATGGAAAAACTGTTTTTT. It yields the protein CASSGDRDRGMEKLFF.

The chain employs TRBV18 and TRBJ1-2; D is perhaps TRBD1 (6 bases). Germline CDR1 and CDR2: KGHSH and LQKENI. V was shortened by 2 bases and J by 6 bases, with 10 bases between the two germline ends. The CDR3 consists of 13 residues. The CDR3 nucleotides are TGTGCCAGCTCACCAGACAGGCTTAATGGCTACACCTTC. This sequence encodes CASSPDRLNGYTF.

V usage is TRBV28 and J usage is TRBJ1-2, with D unclear. CDR3 size: 15 residues. The V and J ends lost 3 bases and 6 bases respectively, with 17 bases between them. The V gene's germline CDR1 is MDHEN and CDR2 SYDVKM. For the CDR3, the DNA is TGTGCCAGCAGTTTCCCTAAGATCCTAACGGATGGCTACACCTTC. Residues: CASSFPKILTDGYTF.

The table lists this clone with a count of one. The genes are TRBV19 and TRBJ1-5, with TRBD1 as a possible D gene (6 bases). This CDR3 region has 15 residues. Trimming took off 5 bases at V and 2 bases at J, with 13 bases between the two ends. Germline loops: CDR1 LNHDA, CDR2 SQIVND (reference sequence). The CDR3 DNA follows: TGTGCCAGTAGTGGCTCGAGACAGGGCAATCAGCCCCAGCATTTT. It translates to CASSGSRQGNQPQHF.

The CDR3 coding sequence is TGTGCCAGCTCACCAGTAGCGGGAGAGGTTGAGCAGTACTTC. Its protein product is CASSPVAGEVEQYF. The chain uses TRBV18 and TRBJ2-7; 9 positions match TRBD2. Germline V CDR1 and CDR2: KGHSH, LQKENI. The length of the CDR3 is 14 residues. The ends lost 2 bases at V and 7 bases at J; junction bases unmatched: 6.

V gene TRBV6-6 combines with J gene TRBJ2-1, with 10 bases aligning to TRBD2. The CDR3 sequence is 16 residues long. Germline CDR1 and CDR2: MNHNY and SVGAGI (reference sequence). V lost 0 bases to trimming and J lost 7 bases; unmatched junction nucleotides: 6. DNA for the CDR3: TGTGCCAGCAGTTACTCAGTGACTAGCGGGCAGAATGAGCAGTTCTTC. It translates to CASSYSVTSGQNEQFF.

The gene calls are TRBV9 and TRBJ2-1, with D tentatively TRBD2 (7 bases). V shed 0 bases and J shed 2 bases, with 12 bases lying between them. The V gene's germline CDR1 is SGDLS and CDR2 YYNGEE. The CDR3 runs 16 residues. CDR3 DNA sequence: TGTGCCAGCAGCGTAGGAGGGGGGAGGGCCTACAATGAGCAGTTCTTC. Translated, it gives CASSVGGGRAYNEQFF.

The chain employs TRBV28 and TRBJ2-3, with 8 nucleotides matching TRBD2. This CDR3 contains 20 residues. CDR1 is MDHEN and CDR2 is SYDVKM in the germline V gene. V lost 6 bases and J lost 2; bases outside the gene matches: 22. CDR3 sequence: CASRSPSGRGGPRTTDTQYF. CDR3 DNA: TGTGCCAGCAGGTCGCCATCCGGGAGGGGGGGTCCTAGGACCACAGATACGCAGTATTTT.

The gene calls are TRBV19 and TRBJ1-2; perhaps TRBD1 as D (6 bases). CDR1 and CDR2 (germline): LNHDA, SQIVND (reference sequence). The length of the CDR3 is 15 residues. Trimming removed 6 bases from V and 3 bases from J, with 17 bases in between. The CDR3 sequence: CASREGASGDYGYTF. The CDR3 bases are TGTGCCAGTAGGGAAGGGGCCTCAGGGGACTATGGCTACACCTTC.

The rearrangement uses TRBV27 and TRBJ2-2; perhaps TRBD2 as D (6 bases). The CDR3 is made up of 14 amino acids. Germline V lookup: CDR1 MNHEY, CDR2 SMNVEV (reference sequence). V lost 6 bases and J lost 5, with 13 bases in between. As DNA, the CDR3 is TGTGCCAGCAGCTACCTGGCGGGAACCGGGGAGCTGTTTTTT. The encoded protein is CASSYLAGTGELFF.

The rearrangement uses TRBV29-1 and TRBJ1-1; D perhaps matches TRBD1 (6 bases). V gave up 5 bases and J gave up 4 bases, with 11 bases separating them. Per the germline V gene, CDR1 is SQVTM and CDR2 is ANQGSEA. The CDR3 runs to 12 residues. The CDR3 loop reads CSVSRGGTEAFF. As DNA, the CDR3 is TGCAGCGTTTCGCGAGGGGGCACTGAAGCTTTCTTT.

CDR3 sequence reads: CASRRAGTNTGELFF. The CDR3 DNA sequence: TGTGCCAGCAGACGAGCGGGAACCAACACCGGGGAGCTGTTTTTT. The rearrangement links TRBV6-6 to TRBJ2-2, with 7 bases that match TRBD2. Losses at the gene ends were 6 bases for V and 2 bases for J; bases not matched to a gene: 6. The germline V gene has CDR1 MNHNY and CDR2 SVGAGI (reference sequence). This CDR3 spans 15 amino acids.

The chain combines TRBV7-8 with TRBJ1-2; D is ambiguous. Trimming pared 1 base from V and 4 bases from J, leaving 10 bases between. This CDR3 region has 14 residues. CDR1 is SGHVS and CDR2 is FQNEAQ in the germline V gene. The CDR3 bases are TGTGCCAGCAGCTTAGAGGCGGGGATCTATGGCTACACCTTC. Translating gives CASSLEAGIYGYTF.

Of note for this clone: The sample contains more than one DNA sequence encoding this CDR3. This chain joins TRBV3-1 (or the pseudogene TRBV3-2) and TRBJ2-5; possibly TRBD2 for D (6 bases). This CDR3 has 13 amino acids. The germline V gene has CDR1 LGHDT and CDR2 YNNKEL (reference sequence). The V end lost 1 base, the J end lost 5 bases, and 8 bases lay between the germline ends. The CDR3 protein is CASSQAGVETQYF. The CDR3, as DNA: TGTGCCAGCAGCCAAGCGGGAGTCGAGACCCAGTACTTC.

The rearrangement links TRBV28 to TRBJ1-5, with a tentative D call TRBD1 (6 bases). Germline V gene data show CDR1 as MDHEN and CDR2 as SYDVKM. With 4 bases removed from V and 3 bases from J, the gap between germline ends came to 28 bases. There are 20 residues in the CDR3. Here the CDR3 DNA reads TGTGCCAGCAGTTCCCCCTCTTTTGGAGGTGGGAACAGGGTCAATCAGCCCCAGCATTTT. Translation: CASSSPSFGGGNRVNQPQHF. Together with reference TRBV28 and TRBJ1-5, the CDR3 gives the full variable domain: DVKVTQSSRYLVKRTGEKVFLECVQDMDHENMFWYRQDPGLGLRLIYFSYDVKMKEKGDIPEGYSVSREKKERFSLILESASTNQTSMYLCASSSPSFGGGNRVNQPQHFGDGTRLSIL.